This TCR beta chain came from a study of type 1 regulatory T cells. Study background: T-allo10 is an in vitro-generated, Tr1-enriched CD4 T cell product specific for alloantigen. Whole-study results and caveats: Compared with non-type 1 regulatory T cells, type 1 regulatory T cells showed a more restricted TCR repertoire.

Of note for this clonotype: Its target is not known. A much larger clone is a single base away; this may be a read error.

TCRdb used MiXCR to reprocess the reads, holding one entry per CDR3 protein. The data contain tens of thousands of distinct CDR3 sequences, more than 10% of them singletons. Deletions cut 1 base from V and 1 base from J, with 4 bases between. CDR1 is KGHSH, CDR2 LQKENI, per germline. The CDR3 spans 13 residues. The source is a human donor in good health. The source material was cultured non-Tr1 T cells, either the whole culture or a sorted T cell fraction (not recorded which). The chain has TRBV18 and TRBJ1-1; D not certain. The CDR3 DNA reads as TGTGCCAGCTCACCACAGAGGAACACTGAAGCTTTCTTT. The encoded protein is CASSPQRNTEAFF.